Listed below are T cell receptor beta chains from one sample, sequenced in a study of shared clonotypes between healthy human individuals. Method: immunoSEQ multiplex PCR; TCRdb's copy keeps in-frame clones and lacks some. The data hold roughly 760,000 clones, with roughly 70% observed a single time. Material: memory CD4+ T cells sorted from blood. These receptors were obtained from a woman under 40 in good health. Each CDR3 is given with its conserved first and last residue. The D gene is left open where the match is weak. Where a row states a size, it is once, few, many or the class of an expanded clone; other rows omit it.

j_gene | abundance | v_gene | d_gene | CDR3nt | CDR3aa
TRBJ1-2 | - | TRBV29-1 | TRBD1 | TGCGGAGGACAGGGCGATGGCTACACCTTC | CGGQGDGYTF
TRBJ1-1 | once | TRBV4-1 | - | TGCGCCAGCAGCCAAGCCTTATTGGTCGGCAGGGAAAACACTGAAGCTTTCTTT | CASSQALLVGRENTEAFF
TRBJ2-2 | - | TRBV7-2 | TRBD2 | TGTGCCAGCAGCCTAACCGGGGGGGTTAGTACCGGGGAGCTGTTTTTT | CASSLTGGVSTGELFF
TRBJ2-7 | - | TRBV7-2 | - | TGTGCCAGCAGCTTTGGCTCAGGGGGGGCCTACGAGCAGTACTTC | CASSFGSGGAYEQYF
TRBJ1-4 | - | TRBV5-1 | - | TGCGCCAGCAGCCTGGGCGACAGAGATAATGAAAAACTGTTTTTT | CASSLGDRDNEKLFF
TRBJ2-3 | - | TRBV28 | - | TGTGCCAGCAGTTTATCGGGGGCCGGGGCGACAGATACGCAGTATTTT | CASSLSGAGATDTQYF
TRBJ2-2 | - | TRBV18 | - | TGTGCCAGCTCACTATTACAGGGAAAGAACACCGGGGAGCTGTTTTTT | CASSLLQGKNTGELFF
TRBJ2-7 | once | TRBV28 | - | TGTGCCAGCTTTAGTCTCTCCGAGCAGTACTTC | CASFSLSEQYF
TRBJ1-5 | - | TRBV28 | - | TGTGCCAGCAGTTCCAGAGAGCCCCAGCATTTT | CASSSREPQHF
TRBJ2-1 | few | TRBV5-4 | - | TGTGCCAGCAGCCCCGGTGGGCTGAGCTCCTACAATGAGCAGTTCTTC | CASSPGGLSSYNEQFF
TRBJ2-7 | - | TRBV5-8 | - | TGTGCCAGCAGCTTAGGGACACTCCCTTGGGGCGAGCAGTACTTC | CASSLGTLPWGEQYF
TRBJ2-4 | - | TRBV2 | TRBD1 | TGTGCCAGCAGTGGCGACAGGGCGAATCAGTACTTC | CASSGDRANQYF
TRBJ2-2 | - | TRBV19 | TRBD1 | TGTGCCAGTAGTCCCGGACAGGGGTGGAATGCCGGGGAGCTGTTTTTT | CASSPGQGWNAGELFF
TRBJ1-1 | - | TRBV11-2 | - | TGTGCCAGCAGCTTAGATCGGGGAGGGGTTAGAGCTGAAGCTTTCTTT | CASSLDRGGVRAEAFF
TRBJ2-2 | - | TRBV5-1 | TRBD2 | TGCGCCAGCAGCTTGGGACTAGCGGGAGTAAACACCGGGGAGCTGTTTTTT | CASSLGLAGVNTGELFF
TRBJ1-1 | - | TRBV19 | TRBD1 | TGTGCCAGTAAACAGGGGGAAGGAGTAGCTTTCTTT | CASKQGEGVAFF
TRBJ1-5 | - | TRBV5-8 | TRBD1 | TGTGCCAGCAGCCCCCGGACAGGGAGTGATCAGCCCCAGCATTTT | CASSPRTGSDQPQHF
TRBJ2-7 | - | TRBV7-2 | TRBD2 | TGTGCCAGCAGCTTAGGACTAGCGGGAGGAGACGAGCAGTACTTC | CASSLGLAGGDEQYF
TRBJ1-2 | few | TRBV2 | - | TGTGCCAGCAGGGAAACAGGCGGGGGATATGGCTACACCTTC | CASRETGGGYGYTF
TRBJ1-4 | once | TRBV5-1 | - | TGCGCCAGCAGCGGAGGCTCCGGGACGGTGAATGAAAAACTGTTTTTT | CASSGGSGTVNEKLFF
TRBJ2-3 | few | TRBV12-1 | - | TGTGCCAGCAGCTTTGACCAGGGGGATACGCAGTATTTT | CASSFDQGDTQYF
TRBJ2-3 | - | TRBV5-1 | TRBD2 | TGCGCCAGCAGCACGGAGGCCCGGGGGGGGCCCGATACGCAGTATTTT | CASSTEARGGPDTQYF
TRBJ1-2 | few | TRBV19 | - | TGTGCCAGTAGTGCGGTGGGGACCTATGGCTACACCTTC | CASSAVGTYGYTF
TRBJ2-2 | many | TRBV13 | TRBD2 | TGTGCCAGCAGCTTAGGACTAGCGGGAGAGTTGGGGAACACCGGGGAGCTGTTTTTT | CASSLGLAGELGNTGELFF
TRBJ1-1 | - | TRBV28 | - | TGTGCCAGCAATAGCGGCACTGAAGCTTTCTTT | CASNSGTEAFF
TRBJ1-2 | many | TRBV7-9 | TRBD1 | TGTGCCAGCAGCTTAGGACAGGGCGGATGGGAAGGCTACACCTTC | CASSLGQGGWEGYTF
TRBJ2-1 | - | TRBV7-9 | - | TGTGCCAGCAGCTTAGTGTTTGGCGGGGTCAGCTCCTACAATGAGCAGTTCTTC | CASSLVFGGVSSYNEQFF
TRBJ2-7 | - | TRBV6-1 | TRBD2 | TGTGCCAGCAGTGAAGTCGCGGAGGTGGCGGGAGGGTACTCCTACGAGCAGTACTTC | CASSEVAEVAGGYSYEQYF
TRBJ2-1 | - | TRBV19 | - | TGTGCCAGTAGTATAATACGTAATCTCAGGGCCAGCTCCTACAATGAGCAGTTCTTC | CASSIIRNLRASSYNEQFF
TRBJ2-7 | once | TRBV6-1 | - | TGTGCCAGCTTAAGAGGGGGGGACGAGCAGTACTTC | CASLRGGDEQYF
TRBJ1-5 | - | TRBV6-1 | - | TGTGCCAGCACAAGGTTTGGACCGGGCCCCCAGCCCCAGCATTTT | CASTRFGPGPQPQHF
TRBJ1-1 | few | TRBV6-1 | - | TGTGCCAGCAGTGAGAACAGGGTTATGAACACTGAAGCTTTCTTT | CASSENRVMNTEAFF
TRBJ2-1 | - | TRBV11-2 | - | TGTGCCAGCACCGGGGATTCCTACAATGAGCAGTTCTTC | CASTGDSYNEQFF
TRBJ1-5 | few | TRBV19 | - | TGTGCCAGTAGTATAGATAAATATCGGCCGGGGCAGCCCCAGCATTTT | CASSIDKYRPGQPQHF
TRBJ1-1 | - | TRBV10-1 | - | TGCGCCAGCAGTGACCCGGGACGGCGTGAAGCTTTCTTT | CASSDPGRREAFF
TRBJ2-5 | - | TRBV7-9 | - | TGTGCCAGCAGCTTTGGGAGCGCCCAAGAGACCCAGTACTTC | CASSFGSAQETQYF
TRBJ2-5 | few | TRBV6-1 | - | TGTGCCAGCAGTCAGGGGTTTCAAGAGACCCAGTACTTC | CASSQGFQETQYF
TRBJ2-7 | once | TRBV5-1 | - | TGCGCCAGCAGCTTTACCGTTCAGGGTCGGGAGCAGTACTTC | CASSFTVQGREQYF
TRBJ2-1 | - | TRBV5-1 | - | TGCGCCAGCAGCTTGGGCGCTAGCGACGTGGGGGATGAGCAGTTCTTC | CASSLGASDVGDEQFF
TRBJ1-1 | many | TRBV5-1 | - | TGCGCCAGCAGCTTGGGGGAGGAGGGTGGACTGGCTTTCTTT | CASSLGEEGGLAFF
TRBJ2-3 | - | TRBV15 | TRBD2 | TGTGCCACTCAGGCCAGGGCCGCTAGCGGGAGGTATAGCACAGATACGCAGTATTTT | CATQARAASGRYSTDTQYF
TRBJ2-1 | - | TRBV7-2 | - | TGTGCCAGCACACTGGGACCGTCTAGCGTAGCCTACAATGAGCAGTTCTTC | CASTLGPSSVAYNEQFF
TRBJ2-7 | - | TRBV5-3 | TRBD2 | TGTGCCAGAAAAGCCGGGACTAGGCGCTACGAGCAGTACTTC | CARKAGTRRYEQYF